This TCR beta chain appears in the sequencing data of a study of OX40 agonist ivuxolimab in advanced cancers. Study-wide background: Three patients, one with hepatocellular carcinoma and two with cutaneous melanoma, responded partially. Study-wide points: Clones of CD4+ and CD8+ blood T cells grew by week 6 at doses of 0.1 to 3.0 mg/kg. The 0.1-3.0 mg/kg partial responders had among the lowest clonal expansion.

This clone was recorded only once. Its matching antigen is unknown. Generated by immunoSEQ multiplex PCR, the TCRdb table keeps only in-frame clones and is missing some. Among 95,000 to 100,000 clones listed, 90% were seen once. Trimming took 2 bases from V and 3 from J, leaving 9 bases between them. The germline V gene has CDR1 SGHNT and CDR2 YYREEE (reference sequence). This CDR3 has 14 amino acids. This rearrangement joins TRBV5-4 to TRBJ1-3; no firm D call. The sequences come from CD4+ or CD8+ T cells sorted from blood, collected in a trial of the OX40 agonist ivuxolimab. The TCR originated in an adult with an advanced solid tumor such as melanoma, head and neck, liver or kidney cancer. CDR3 nucleotide sequence: TGTGCCAGCAGCTTAAAGGGAGTTGGAAACACCATATATTTT. Translated: CASSLKGVGNTIYF.